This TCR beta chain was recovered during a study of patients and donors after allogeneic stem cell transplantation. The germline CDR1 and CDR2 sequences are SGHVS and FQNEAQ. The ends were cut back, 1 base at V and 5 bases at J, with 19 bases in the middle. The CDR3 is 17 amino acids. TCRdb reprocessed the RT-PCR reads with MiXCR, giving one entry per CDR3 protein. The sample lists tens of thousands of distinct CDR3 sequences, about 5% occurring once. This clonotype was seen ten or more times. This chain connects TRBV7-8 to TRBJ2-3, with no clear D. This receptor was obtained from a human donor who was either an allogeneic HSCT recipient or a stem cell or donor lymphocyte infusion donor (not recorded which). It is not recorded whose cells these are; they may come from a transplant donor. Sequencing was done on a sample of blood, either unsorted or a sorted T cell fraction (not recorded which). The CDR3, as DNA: TGTGCCAGCAGCTTAGGGAAGGGCCTACTGCATTTAGATACGCAGTATTTT. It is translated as CASSLGKGLLHLDTQYF.